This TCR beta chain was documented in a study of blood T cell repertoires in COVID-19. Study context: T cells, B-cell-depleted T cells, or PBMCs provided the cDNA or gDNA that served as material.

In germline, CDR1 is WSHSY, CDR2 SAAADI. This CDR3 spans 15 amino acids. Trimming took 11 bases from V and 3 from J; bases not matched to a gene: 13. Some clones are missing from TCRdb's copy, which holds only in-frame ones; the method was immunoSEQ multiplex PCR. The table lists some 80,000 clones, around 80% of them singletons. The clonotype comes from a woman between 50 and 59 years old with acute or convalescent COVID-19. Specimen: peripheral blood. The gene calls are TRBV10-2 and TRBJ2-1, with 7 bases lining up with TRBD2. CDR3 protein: CAGVGGGGGYNEQFF. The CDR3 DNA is TGCGCCGGGGTAGGCGGTGGCGGGGGCTACAATGAGCAGTTCTTC.